The 32 T cell receptor beta chains below were found in one sample sequenced in a study of beta chain features in type 1 diabetes. Of the isolated RNA, all was reverse transcribed, and so the sequenced material was expressed TCRB transcripts. The data were produced by immunoSEQ multiplex PCR, yet TCRdb's version contains in-frame clones alone and is incomplete. The sample holds 310,000 or so clones, around 7.6% seen once. Sequencing was performed on central memory CD4+ T cells from blood. The receptors derive from a woman aged 18-29 years in good health.

The chain couples TRBV6-6 to TRBJ1-3; no clear D. V was shortened by 0 bases and J by 2 bases, with 11 bases between the two germline ends. The CDR3 is made up of 16 amino acids. Germline CDR1 and CDR2: MNHNY and SVGAGI (reference sequence). The CDR3 DNA reads TGTGCCAGCAGTTACTCAGCGTCGGCAACTGGAAACACCATATATTTT. This gives the protein CASSYSASATGNTIYF.

The chain recombines TRBV19 with TRBJ2-1, with TRBD2 matching 10 bases. Trimming at V came to 4 bases and at J to 8 bases, leaving 17 bases not matched to a gene. The CDR3 runs 18 residues. Germline CDR1 LNHDA, CDR2 SQIVND (reference sequence). The CDR3 nucleotides are TGTGCCAGTAGTAACCCGGCTAGCGGGAGTTCATATTATTATGAGCAGTTCTTC. Its protein is CASSNPASGSSYYYEQFF. Drawing the rest from reference TRBV19 and TRBJ2-1, the complete variable domain is DGGITQSPKYLFRKEGQNVTLSCEQNLNHDAMYWYRQDPGQGLRLIYYSQIVNDFQKGDIAEGYSVSREKKESFPLTVTSAQKNPTAFYLCASSNPASGSSYYYEQFFGPGTRLTVL.

Only a few counts were recorded for this clone. V and J are TRBV7-2 and TRBJ2-7, with 9 bases that match TRBD1. CDR3 size: 13 residues. The junction had 2 bases not matched to a gene; V was cut back by 1 base and J by 7 bases. From germline, CDR1 is SGHTA and CDR2 FQGNSA. CDR3 DNA: TGTGCCAGCAGCTTAGGACAGGGGGGTGAGCAGTACTTC. Residues: CASSLGQGGEQYF.

The chain couples TRBV6-5 to TRBJ1-2; D unresolved. CDR1 is MNHEY, CDR2 SVGAGI, per germline. This CDR3 is 13 amino acids long. The ends were cut back, 6 bases at V and 5 bases at J, with 13 bases in the middle. The CDR3 here is CASSSGLRYGYTF. The CDR3 bases are TGTGCCAGCAGCTCCGGGCTCCGATATGGCTACACCTTC.

This clone was counted only a few times. The CDR3 loop is CASSDSTEGSTGELFF. In DNA, the CDR3 is TGTGCCAGCAGTGATTCTACTGAAGGGTCCACCGGGGAGCTGTTTTTT. This chain links TRBV25-1 with TRBJ2-2; D is uncertain. Trimming cost V 3 bases and J 4 bases, with 15 bases left between them. The CDR3 is 16 amino acids. Looked up from germline, CDR1 is MGHDK and CDR2 is SYGVNS.

V gene TRBV5-1 combines with J gene TRBJ2-7; 10 bases are shared with TRBD2. CDR1 and CDR2 (germline): SGHRS, YFSETQ. The CDR3 totals 18 residues. J gave up 2 bases and V 2 bases, and 13 bases lay outside the gene matches. The CDR3 sequence is CASSFKAGGPSLPYEQYF. CDR3 sequence (DNA): TGCGCCAGCAGCTTTAAAGCGGGAGGGCCGAGTTTGCCCTACGAGCAGTACTTC.

This clone showed up just a few times. This chain connects TRBV29-1 to TRBJ1-1; D is unresolved. V dropped 3 bases and J dropped 7 bases, with 9 bases sitting between them. CDR3 size: 11 residues. Germline-derived CDR1 and CDR2 are SQVTM and ANQGSEA. CDR3 sequence: CSVESGSEAFF. CDR3 coding DNA: TGCAGCGTTGAGTCGGGCAGTGAAGCTTTCTTT.

This chain connects TRBV9 to TRBJ1-2; D ambiguous. CDR1 is SGDLS, CDR2 YYNGEE, per germline. Deletions cut 4 bases from V and 0 bases from J, with 10 bases between. This CDR3 contains 14 residues. The CDR3 reads CASSLTQTNYGYTF. CDR3 nucleotides: TGTGCCAGCAGCTTAACACAAACTAACTATGGCTACACCTTC.

There are many counts of this clone. The gene calls are TRBV7-9 and TRBJ2-1, with 9 bases fitting TRBD2. Per germline, CDR1 SEHNR and CDR2 FQNEAQ (reference sequence). With 8 bases clipped from V and 9 bases from J, the junction kept 8 bases outside the gene matches. The length of the CDR3 is 13 residues. CDR3 loop: CASRFSGSGEQFF. The CDR3 nucleotides read TGTGCCAGCCGTTTTAGCGGGAGCGGTGAGCAGTTCTTC.

The gene calls are TRBV5-1 and TRBJ1-1, with a possible D match to TRBD1 (6 bases). Germline V gene data show CDR1 as SGHRS and CDR2 as YFSETQ. Trimming took 2 bases from V and 3 from J, leaving 11 bases between them. The CDR3 runs to 14 residues. The CDR3 DNA is TGCGCCAGCAGCTTCCAGGGGACGGACACTGAAGCTTTCTTT. It is translated as CASSFQGTDTEAFF. Filled out from reference TRBV5-1 and TRBJ1-1, the complete variable domain reads KAGVTQTPRYLIKTRGQQVTLSCSPISGHRSVSWYQQTPGQGLQFLFEYFSETQRNKGNFPGRFSGRQFSNSRSEMNVSTLELGDSALYLCASSFQGTDTEAFFGQGTRLTVV.

CDR3 sequence reads: CASSLRGSGTANTGELFF. The CDR3 nucleotides are TGTGCCAGCAGCTTAAGGGGGTCTGGGACAGCGAACACCGGGGAGCTGTTTTTT. The chain links TRBV7-8 to TRBJ2-2; 7 nucleotides agree with TRBD1. The trim removed 2 bases at V and 0 bases at J, leaving 9 bases unmatched. CDR1 SGHVS and CDR2 FQNEAQ come from the germline V gene. The CDR3 is 18 amino acids.

The chain carries TRBV5-6 and TRBJ2-5; D unresolved. Germline CDR1 and CDR2: SGHDT and YYEEEE. Between the trimmed V and J ends, which lost 0 bases and 1 base, there was a span of 10 bases. This CDR3 region has 15 residues. In DNA form, the CDR3 reads TGTGCCAGCAGCTTGGTGGCAGGAACCCAAGAGACCCAGTACTTC. Amino acid sequence: CASSLVAGTQETQYF.

The rearrangement joins TRBV28 to TRBJ2-1, with 13 bases fitting TRBD2. After removal of 6 bases from V and 8 bases from J, the junction contained 10 bases not matched to a gene. This CDR3 region has 16 residues. Germline V gene data show CDR1 as MDHEN and CDR2 as SYDVKM. CDR3: CASREGLAGVKYEQFF. For the CDR3, the DNA is TGTGCCAGCAGGGAAGGACTAGCGGGAGTGAAGTATGAGCAGTTCTTC. Full variable domain (rest looked up from reference TRBV28 and TRBJ2-1): DVKVTQSSRYLVKRTGEKVFLECVQDMDHENMFWYRQDPGLGLRLIYFSYDVKMKEKGDIPEGYSVSREKKERFSLILESASTNQTSMYLCASREGLAGVKYEQFFGPGTRLTVL.

This clone was detected ten times or more. The chain couples TRBV5-6 to TRBJ2-1; 8 bases agree with TRBD2. This CDR3 has 12 amino acids. V lost 6 bases, J lost 8 bases, and 4 bases stayed unmatched. Germline V lookup: CDR1 SGHDT, CDR2 YYEEEE. The CDR3 sequence is CASTKLADEQFF. The CDR3 DNA reads TGTGCCAGCACGAAACTAGCGGATGAGCAGTTCTTC.

This chain connects TRBV29-1 to TRBJ2-3, with 10 bases lining up with TRBD2. The CDR3 is 13 residues long. Unmatched junction bases numbered 3, after V lost 5 bases and J lost 4 bases. Germline V gene sequence: CDR1 SQVTM, CDR2 ANQGSEA. The CDR3 nucleotides read TGCAGCGTTACTAGCGGGAACCCAGATACGCAGTATTTT. This translates into CSVTSGNPDTQYF.

In its sample, this clone was seen a few times. This sequence joins TRBV7-9 and TRBJ2-3, with D unclear. Trimming stripped 2 bases from V and 5 bases from J, with 8 bases between. The CDR3 is 13 residues long. CDR1 is SEHNR, CDR2 FQNEAQ, per germline (reference sequence). The CDR3: CASSLNRGDTQYF. The CDR3 region has the DNA TGTGCCAGCAGCTTAAACCGTGGAGATACGCAGTATTTT.

This clone was found a few times. V usage is TRBV5-1 and J usage is TRBJ2-1; D is ambiguous. The CDR3 totals 13 residues. Looked up from germline, CDR1 is SGHRS and CDR2 is YFSETQ. V lost 1 base, J lost 6 bases, and 8 bases lay in between. For the CDR3, the DNA is TGCGCCAGCAGCTTGACGCCTCTCAATGAGCAGTTCTTC. This encodes CASSLTPLNEQFF.

This sequence joins TRBV18 and TRBJ1-5; D unclear. CDR1 is KGHSH, CDR2 LQKENI, per germline. V was clipped by 5 bases and J by 5 bases, with 10 bases between them. The CDR3 totals 13 residues. The CDR3 nucleotides are TGTGCCAGCTCATTTATGGACGATCAGCCCCAGCATTTT. Residues: CASSFMDDQPQHF.

In this sample, this clone turned up a few times. The chain combines TRBV7-2 with TRBJ2-3; D is uncertain. Germline loops: CDR1 SGHTA, CDR2 FQGNSA. Trimming took 2 bases from V and 1 from J, leaving 10 bases between them. This CDR3 has 15 residues. Here the CDR3 DNA reads TGTGCCAGCAGCTTAAGTTACCTTGGCACAGATACGCAGTATTTT. Translating it yields CASSLSYLGTDTQYF.

This clone was detected many times. The rearrangement joins TRBV6-5 to TRBJ2-1; no definite D call. V shed 5 bases and J shed 4 bases, with 15 bases lying between them. The CDR3 length is 15 residues. The V gene's germline CDR1 is MNHEY and CDR2 SVGAGI. The CDR3 nucleotides read TGTGCCAGCAGTCCGACCCCTACTACGTACAATGAGCAGTTCTTC. It yields the protein CASSPTPTTYNEQFF.

This clone has more than one count but fewer than ten. The CDR3 DNA follows: TGTGCCAGCACCCCTGGCGGGAGGAATACGCAGTATTTT. Its protein is CASTPGGRNTQYF. The V gene is TRBV28, the J gene TRBJ2-3, with TRBD2 matching 8 bases. V shed 7 bases and J 7 bases; nucleotides not matched to a gene: 7. The germline gives CDR1 MDHEN, CDR2 SYDVKM. The CDR3 is 13 residues long.

This clone has only a few counts. V is TRBV6-5 and J is TRBJ1-2; possible D gene TRBD1, 5 bases. Trimming shortened V by 5 bases and J by 1 base, and 8 bases separated the two germline ends. The CDR3 is made up of 13 amino acids. Per the germline V gene, CDR1 is MNHEY and CDR2 is SVGAGI. The CDR3 loop reads CASSKTVNYGYTF. Written as DNA, the CDR3 is TGTGCCAGCAGTAAGACAGTTAACTATGGCTACACCTTC.

As DNA, the CDR3 is TGTGCCAGCAACTCGGGGCGGGAGATGGGAGCCAAAAACATTCAGTACTTC. This sequence encodes CASNSGREMGAKNIQYF. The gene calls are TRBV28 and TRBJ2-4; 7 nucleotides agree with TRBD2. The CDR3 sequence is 17 residues long. The germline V gene has CDR1 MDHEN and CDR2 SYDVKM. Germline trimming cut 7 bases from V and 0 bases from J; bases unmatched to any gene: 12.

This clone was observed a handful of times. The chain employs TRBV28 and TRBJ2-1; D remains ambiguous. Trimming pared 6 bases from V and 5 bases from J, leaving 20 bases between. Germline loops: CDR1 MDHEN, CDR2 SYDVKM. The CDR3 has 16 residues. Written as DNA, the CDR3 is TGTGCCAGCAGCTCGGTGCCGTCTAGGCCAGACAATGAGCAGTTCTTC. This encodes CASSSVPSRPDNEQFF.

This chain joins TRBV19 and TRBJ1-1; TRBD1 is a possible D gene (5 bases). V was cut by 7 bases and J by 4 bases, with 13 bases left in between. This CDR3 is built from 13 residues. Per germline, CDR1 LNHDA and CDR2 SQIVND (reference sequence). The CDR3 region has the DNA TGTGCCAGTAAACCTGGGGGACGCACTGAAGCTTTCTTT. This codes for CASKPGGRTEAFF. Based on the CDR3 plus reference TRBV19 and TRBJ1-1, the full variable domain is DGGITQSPKYLFRKEGQNVTLSCEQNLNHDAMYWYRQDPGQGLRLIYYSQIVNDFQKGDIAEGYSVSREKKESFPLTVTSAQKNPTAFYLCASKPGGRTEAFFGQGTRLTVV.

CDR3 residues: CASRTGGEFVGELFF. CDR3 nucleotides: TGTGCCAGCCGGACAGGGGGCGAATTCGTCGGGGAGCTGTTTTTT. The V gene is TRBV10-3, the J gene TRBJ2-2; 11 nucleotides agree with TRBD1. The CDR3 sequence is 15 residues long. Germline V lookup: CDR1 ENHRY, CDR2 SYGVKD. The trim removed 10 bases at V and 7 bases at J, leaving 11 bases unmatched.

The sample holds a few counts of this clone. The chain uses TRBV6-1 and TRBJ1-2, with D unclear. The CDR3 totals 13 residues. The germline V gene encodes CDR1 MNHNS and CDR2 SASEGT. Trimming removed 5 bases at V and 2 bases at J, with 9 bases between. CDR3 protein: CASSPYQNYGYTF. The CDR3 bases are TGTGCCAGCAGTCCCTACCAGAACTATGGCTACACCTTC.

The chain uses TRBV6-1 and TRBJ1-1, with D possibly matching TRBD1 (6 bases). The CDR3 is made up of 13 amino acids. The germline V and J ends were trimmed by 4 bases and 5 bases, with 11 bases remaining between them. Germline V CDR1 and CDR2: MNHNS, SASEGT. This CDR3 reads CASSATGLTEAFF. The DNA of the CDR3 is TGTGCCAGCAGTGCCACAGGGTTGACTGAAGCTTTCTTT.

This clone was recorded a few times. This chain uses TRBV11-2 with TRBJ1-2; D is undetermined. Trimming removed 4 bases from V and 6 bases from J, with 18 bases in between. This CDR3 region has 15 residues. The V gene's germline CDR1 is SGHAT and CDR2 FQNNGV. CDR3 nucleotide sequence: TGTGCCAGCAGCTCCTCCCATGTTGCAGCCCATGGCTACACCTTC. Amino acids: CASSSSHVAAHGYTF.

This clone has more than one count but fewer than ten. The chain carries TRBV7-9 and TRBJ2-7; TRBD1 agrees at 8 bases. This CDR3 has 14 amino acids. Germline lookup yields CDR1 SEHNR and CDR2 FQNEAQ (reference sequence). V was clipped by 7 bases and J by 0 bases; unmatched bases: 5. Written as DNA, the CDR3 is TGTGCCAGCACCGAAACAGGGGGCTCCTACGAGCAGTACTTC. Translated, it gives CASTETGGSYEQYF.

This clone showed up many times. This CDR3 is also generated by other DNA sequences in the sample. The rearrangement links TRBV5-1 to TRBJ2-1, with D perhaps TRBD1 (5 bases). Trimming shortened V by 0 bases and J by 5 bases, and 9 bases separated the two germline ends. CDR3 length equals 14 residues. Germline lookup yields CDR1 SGHRS and CDR2 YFSETQ. The DNA of the CDR3 is TGCGCCAGCAGCTTGGGACAGACTCACAATGAGCAGTTCTTC. It yields the protein CASSLGQTHNEQFF.

This clone was seen a few times. V and J are TRBV14 and TRBJ2-7, with 12 bases identical to TRBD2. The CDR3 runs 19 residues. Germline CDR1 SGHDN, CDR2 FVKESK. Unmatched junction bases numbered 13, after V lost 1 base and J lost 3 bases. The CDR3 loop reads CASSQAGHKTSGRLYEQYF. For the CDR3, the DNA is TGTGCCAGCAGCCAAGCGGGTCATAAGACTAGCGGGAGACTCTACGAGCAGTACTTC.